This T cell receptor beta chain was sequenced for a study of beta chain features in type 1 diabetes. Since all of the isolated RNA was reverse transcribed, expressed TCRB transcripts were what got sequenced. Mean read depth for naive, central memory and regulatory T cell samples was 3.5 million to 4.5 million reads. The repertoire was sequenced with immunoSEQ multiplex PCR; TCRdb's copy has only in-frame clones and lacks some. The sample lists 620,000 or so clones, about 14% occurring once. This CDR3 spans 15 amino acids. CDR1 is MNHEY and CDR2 is SVGAGI in the germline V gene. Trimming took 7 bases from V and 0 from J; bases not matched to a gene: 6. Study findings and constraints: In all four CD4+ subsets, TCRB CDR3 length was significantly, moderately reduced in type 1 diabetes. These data did not resolve whether HLA type affects TCRB rearrangement.

As concerns this clone: Its antigen is not identified.

This TCR came from a man between 18 and 29 years old in good health. The J gene is TRBJ2-7, the V gene TRBV6-5, with 10 bases fitting TRBD1. Sample: naive CD4+ T cells from blood. The DNA of the CDR3 is TGTGCCAGCACCATCCGGGACAGGGGCTCCTACGAGCAGTACTTC. Protein product: CASTIRDRGSYEQYF.